Below are 22 T cell receptor beta chains sequenced from a single sample in a study of STAT5B mutations in CD4+ large granular lymphocyte leukemia. Sequencing was performed with immunoSEQ multiplex PCR; in TCRdb, only in-frame clones are kept and a portion is missing. The sample records around 48,000 clones, roughly 70% being singletons. The sample comprised CD4+ T cells from blood buffy coats. The receptor source for this set is a human donor in good health.

The chain couples TRBV5-6 to TRBJ1-5; D uncertain. V lost 2 bases, J lost 1 base, and 16 bases lay in between. In germline, CDR1 is SGHDT, CDR2 YYEEEE. The CDR3 consists of 17 residues. Written as DNA, the CDR3 is TGTGCCAGCAGCTTTCTGGGTCTACCCTTGAGCAATCAGCCCCAGCATTTT. Its protein product is CASSFLGLPLSNQPQHF.

The CDR3 protein is CASSQDRRLAEKLFF. Here the CDR3 DNA reads TGTGCCAGCAGCCAAGACCGCAGGTTGGCTGAAAAACTGTTTTTT. This sequence joins TRBV4-2 and TRBJ1-4, with unresolved D. There are 15 residues in the CDR3. With 0 bases removed from V and 7 bases from J, the gap between germline ends came to 12 bases. Germline V lookup: CDR1 LGHNA, CDR2 YNFKEQ.

Details on this clone: Additional DNA sequences in this sample encode the identical CDR3. V usage is TRBV18 and J usage is TRBJ2-2; D not resolved. The CDR3 consists of 12 residues. Germline CDR1 and CDR2: KGHSH and LQKENI. Between the trimmed V and J ends, which lost 3 bases and 4 bases, there was a span of 3 bases. In DNA form, the CDR3 reads TGTGCCAGCTCACCCCGCACCGGGGAGCTGTTTTTT. Its translation: CASSPRTGELFF.

In this sample, this clone turned up a few times. The chain has TRBV28 and TRBJ1-1; the D gene is possibly TRBD1 (6 bases). CDR1 MDHEN and CDR2 SYDVKM come from the germline V gene. CDR3 size: 15 residues. Trimming cost V 3 bases and J 0 bases, with 11 bases left between them. CDR3 residues: CASSFNRALNTEAFF. The CDR3 DNA reads TGTGCCAGCAGTTTTAACAGGGCCTTGAACACTGAAGCTTTCTTT.

J is TRBJ1-3 and V is TRBV5-1; possible D gene TRBD1, 5 bases. Looked up from germline, CDR1 is SGHRS and CDR2 is YFSETQ. Trimming pared 0 bases from V and 2 bases from J, leaving 9 bases between. The CDR3 has 15 residues. CDR3: CASSLGLGAGNTIYF. CDR3 coding DNA: TGCGCCAGCAGCTTGGGGTTAGGGGCTGGAAACACCATATATTTT.

The rearrangement links TRBV6-1 to TRBJ2-7, with no clear D. Germline loops: CDR1 MNHNS, CDR2 SASEGT. The CDR3 is made up of 16 amino acids. Trimming took 1 base from V and 12 from J, leaving 25 bases between them. CDR3 DNA: TGTGCCAGCAGTGAAGGGCTGGGGTCATACTACGAGCAGTGGTACGTC. Its translation: CASSEGLGSYYEQWYV.

CDR3 loop: CAWSSIYTEAFF. The CDR3, as DNA: TGTGCCTGGAGTTCCATCTACACTGAAGCTTTCTTT. The chain combines TRBV30 with TRBJ1-1; D gene unclear. Germline loops: CDR1 GTSNPN, CDR2 SVGIG (reference sequence). Trimming pared 2 bases from V and 3 bases from J, leaving 7 bases between. This CDR3 is built from 12 residues.

This rearrangement joins TRBV5-1 to TRBJ1-1, with TRBD1 matching over 9 bases. Per the germline V gene, CDR1 is SGHRS and CDR2 is YFSETQ. This CDR3 contains 17 residues. V trimming: 0 bases; J trimming: 3 bases; junction bases outside the gene matches: 9. The CDR3 DNA reads TGCGCCAGCAGCTTGGCCCCGGGACAGGGCTTTTACACTGAAGCTTTCTTT. Translation: CASSLAPGQGFYTEAFF.

The gene calls are TRBV4-2 and TRBJ1-5, with D possibly matching TRBD1 (5 bases). V was clipped by 5 bases and J by 4 bases, with 15 bases between them. The germline gives CDR1 LGHNA, CDR2 YNFKEQ. There are 15 residues in the CDR3. The CDR3 coding sequence is TGTGCCAGCAGCAGTACCCTGACAGATAATCAGCCCCAGCATTTT. It encodes CASSSTLTDNQPQHF.

In this sample, this clone turned up once. V is TRBV7-8 and J is TRBJ2-5; no clear D. Between the trimmed V and J ends, which lost 3 bases and 2 bases, there was a span of 7 bases. Germline CDR1 SGHVS, CDR2 FQNEAQ. The CDR3 consists of 13 residues. CDR3 protein: CASSFGAQETQYF. Written as DNA, the CDR3 is TGTGCCAGCAGCTTTGGAGCGCAAGAGACCCAGTACTTC. The whole variable domain, filled in from reference TRBV7-8 and TRBJ2-5, reads GAGVSQSPRYKVAKRGQDVALRCDPISGHVSLFWYQQALGQGPEFLTYFQNEAQLDKSGLPSDRFFAERPEGSVSTLKIQRTQQEDSAVYLCASSFGAQETQYFGPGTRLLVL.

The sample holds one count of this clone. The V gene is TRBV11-2, the J gene TRBJ2-2; D is possibly TRBD1 (5 bases). The CDR3 consists of 14 residues. V was trimmed by 6 bases and J by 0 bases, leaving 8 bases between them. CDR1 and CDR2 (germline): SGHAT, FQNNGV. The CDR3 DNA reads as TGTGCCAGCAGGGGGCCGGCGAACACCGGGGAGCTGTTTTTT. It specifies CASRGPANTGELFF.

The chain recombines TRBV5-6 with TRBJ2-3; unclear D gene. Trimming cost V 1 base and J 0 bases, with 9 bases left between them. Germline V gene data show CDR1 as SGHDT and CDR2 as YYEEEE. The CDR3 runs to 15 residues. CDR3: CASSLIGDSTDTQYF. CDR3 sequence (DNA): TGTGCCAGCAGCTTGATTGGGGATAGCACAGATACGCAGTATTTT.

This chain connects TRBV2 to TRBJ1-1; D remains ambiguous. Deletions cut 3 bases from V and 4 bases from J, with 6 bases between. Germline assignment: CDR1 SNHLY and CDR2 FYNNEI. The CDR3 spans 12 residues. CDR3 DNA sequence: TGTGCCAGCAGTGATGTGGTCACTGAAGCTTTCTTT. Protein: CASSDVVTEAFF.

This clone appeared a single time. This sequence joins TRBV5-6 and TRBJ2-2; possibly TRBD1 for D (5 bases). The ends were cut back, 4 bases at V and 2 bases at J, with 9 bases in the middle. The CDR3 extends over 14 amino acids. CDR1 SGHDT and CDR2 YYEEEE come from the germline V gene. The CDR3 spells CASSRWGNTGELFF. The CDR3 DNA reads as TGTGCCAGCAGCCGGTGGGGCAACACCGGGGAGCTGTTTTTT.

This clone was observed a handful of times. The chain links TRBV2 to TRBJ1-4, with D perhaps matching TRBD1 (5 bases). Trimming left V 6 bases short and J 6 bases short, with 8 bases between. Germline V lookup: CDR1 SNHLY, CDR2 FYNNEI. This CDR3 is built from 12 residues. The CDR3 DNA is TGTGCCAGCAGCAGGGAGGATGAAAAACTGTTTTTT. Its translation is CASSREDEKLFF.

This clone was recorded once. This sequence joins TRBV15 and TRBJ1-5, with a possible D match to TRBD1 (6 bases). Germline CDR1 is LNHNV and CDR2 is YYDKDF (reference sequence). Deletions cut 0 bases from V and 11 bases from J, with 14 bases between. CDR3 length: 14 residues. CDR3 nucleotides: TGTGCCACCAGCAGAGAGACAGGACAAGGGGCCCAGCATTTT. This sequence encodes CATSRETGQGAQHF. The full variable domain, completed using reference TRBV15 and TRBJ1-5, is DAMVIQNPRYQVTQFGKPVTLSCSQTLNHNVMYWYQQKSSQAPKLLFHYYDKDFNNEADTPDNFQSRRPNTSFCFLDIRSPGLGDTAMYLCATSRETGQGAQHFGDGTRLSIL.

The sample holds a few counts of this clone. This sample includes further DNA sequences coding for the same CDR3. This chain joins TRBV5-4 and TRBJ1-1, with D perhaps matching TRBD1 (5 bases). The V gene lost 4 bases and the J gene lost 0 bases, with 13 bases spanning the gap. The CDR3 consists of 15 residues. Germline CDR1 and CDR2: SGHNT and YYREEE (reference sequence). CDR3 DNA sequence: TGTGCCAGCAGCCTGGGCGGGGGAATGAACACTGAAGCTTTCTTT. It encodes CASSLGGGMNTEAFF.

The chain recombines TRBV4-1 with TRBJ1-2; D may be TRBD1 (5 bases). The CDR3 has 14 amino acids. Trimming removed 1 base from V and 3 bases from J, with 9 bases in between. Germline V gene lookup returns CDR1 MGHRA and CDR2 YSYEKL. In nucleotides, the CDR3 is TGCGCCAGCAGCCAAGCCGACAGCTACTATGGCTACACCTTC. Residues: CASSQADSYYGYTF.

The chain couples TRBV23-1 to TRBJ2-2; D not resolved. TRBV23-1 is an open reading frame whose function is uncertain. V was clipped by 3 bases and J by 1 base, with 18 bases between them. CDR3 size: 18 residues. In DNA form, the CDR3 reads TGCGCCAGCAGTCACATTTGCGTGGGGTCAGAGAACACCGGGGAGCTGTTTTTT. This sequence encodes CASSHICVGSENTGELFF.

The rearrangement joins TRBV13 to TRBJ1-2; D possibly corresponds to TRBD1 (5 bases). With 5 bases removed from V and 6 bases from J, the gap between germline ends came to 10 bases. This CDR3 comprises 12 residues. The germline CDR1 and CDR2 sequences are PRHDT and FYEKMQ (reference sequence). CDR3 amino acids: CASSRGGDGYTF. The CDR3 DNA sequence: TGTGCCAGCAGCCGAGGAGGGGATGGCTACACCTTC.

This chain uses TRBV6-1 with TRBJ1-1, with D unclear. Germline CDR1 is MNHNS and CDR2 is SASEGT. V lost 7 bases, J lost 3 bases, and 12 bases lay in between. This CDR3 region has 13 residues. The CDR3 region is CASTLTGDTEAFF. CDR3 coding DNA: TGTGCCAGCACTCTGACCGGGGACACTGAAGCTTTCTTT.

A few counts support this clone. The chain is built from TRBV6-4 and TRBJ1-1, with a tentative D call TRBD1 (5 bases). This CDR3 comprises 14 residues. V gave up 4 bases and J gave up 4 bases, with 13 bases separating them. Germline CDR1 MRHNA, CDR2 SNTAGT. In nucleotides, the CDR3 is TGTGCCAGCAGTGTCCAGGGAGGCAGCACTGAAGCTTTCTTT. It is translated as CASSVQGGSTEAFF.